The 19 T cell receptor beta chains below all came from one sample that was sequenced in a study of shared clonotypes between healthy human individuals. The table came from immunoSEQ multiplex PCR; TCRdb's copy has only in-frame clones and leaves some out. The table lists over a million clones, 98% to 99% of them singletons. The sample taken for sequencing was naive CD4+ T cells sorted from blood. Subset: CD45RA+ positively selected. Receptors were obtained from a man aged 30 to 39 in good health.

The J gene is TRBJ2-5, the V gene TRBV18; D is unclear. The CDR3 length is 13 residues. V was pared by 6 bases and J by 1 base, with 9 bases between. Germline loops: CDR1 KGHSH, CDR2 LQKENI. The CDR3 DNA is TGTGCCAGCTCCGCTCCGTCCCAAGAGACCCAGTACTTC. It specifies CASSAPSQETQYF. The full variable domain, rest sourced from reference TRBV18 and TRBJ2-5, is NAGVMQNPRHLVRRRGQEARLRCSPMKGHSHVYWYRQLPEEGLKFMVYLQKENIIDESGMPKERFSAEFPKEGPSILRIQQVVRGDSAAYFCASSAPSQETQYFGPGTRLLVL.

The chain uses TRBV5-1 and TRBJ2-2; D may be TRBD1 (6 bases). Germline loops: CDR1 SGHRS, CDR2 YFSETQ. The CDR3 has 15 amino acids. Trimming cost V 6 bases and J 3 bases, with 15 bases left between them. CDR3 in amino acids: CASMKKQGDTGELFF. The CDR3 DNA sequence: TGCGCCAGCATGAAAAAACAGGGTGACACCGGGGAGCTGTTTTTT.

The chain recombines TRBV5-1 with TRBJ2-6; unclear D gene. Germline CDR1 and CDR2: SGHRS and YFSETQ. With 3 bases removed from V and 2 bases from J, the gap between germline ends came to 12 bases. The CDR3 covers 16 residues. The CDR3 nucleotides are TGCGCCAGCAGCTCCACCGTCAGTACTGGGGCCAACGTCCTGACTTTC. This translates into CASSSTVSTGANVLTF.

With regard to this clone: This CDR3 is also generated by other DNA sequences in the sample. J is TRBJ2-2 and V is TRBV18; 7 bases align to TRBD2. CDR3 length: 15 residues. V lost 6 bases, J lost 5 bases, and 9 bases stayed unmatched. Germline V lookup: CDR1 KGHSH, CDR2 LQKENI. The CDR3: CASSPRSGNTGELFF. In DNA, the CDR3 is TGTGCCAGCTCCCCCAGAAGCGGGAATACCGGGGAGCTGTTTTTT.

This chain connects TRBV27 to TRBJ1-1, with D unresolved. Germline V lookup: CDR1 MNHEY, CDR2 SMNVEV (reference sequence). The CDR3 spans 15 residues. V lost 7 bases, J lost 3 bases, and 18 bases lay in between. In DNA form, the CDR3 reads TGTGCCAGCAACATGGGTTATGGCCTTTACACTGAAGCTTTCTTT. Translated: CASNMGYGLYTEAFF.

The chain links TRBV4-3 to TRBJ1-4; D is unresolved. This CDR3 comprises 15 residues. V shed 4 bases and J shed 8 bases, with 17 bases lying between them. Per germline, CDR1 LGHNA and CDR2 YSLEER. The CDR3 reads CASSRVPFREEKLFF. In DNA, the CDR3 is TGCGCCAGCAGCCGAGTCCCATTCCGGGAAGAAAAACTGTTTTTT.

CDR3 in DNA: TGTGCCTGGTCTCGGGGTCCCCAAGAGACCCAGTACTTC. Residues: CAWSRGPQETQYF. V usage is TRBV15 and J usage is TRBJ2-5, with D possibly TRBD2 on 5 matching bases. Trimming stripped 11 bases from V and 1 base from J, with 14 bases between. CDR1 and CDR2 (germline): LNHNV, YYDKDF (reference sequence). The CDR3 loop spans 13 amino acids. The variable domain in full, with the rest retrieved from reference TRBV15 and TRBJ2-5, is DAMVIQNPRYQVTQFGKPVTLSCSQTLNHNVMYWYQQKSSQAPKLLFHYYDKDFNNEADTPDNFQSRRPNTSFCFLDIRSPGLGDTAMYLCAWSRGPQETQYFGPGTRLLVL.

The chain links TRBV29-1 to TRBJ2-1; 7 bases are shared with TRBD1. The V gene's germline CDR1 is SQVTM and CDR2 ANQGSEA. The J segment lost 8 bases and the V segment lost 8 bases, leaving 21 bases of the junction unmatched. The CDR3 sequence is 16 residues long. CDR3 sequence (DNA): TGCAGCCCACCCCACCCCGCCGCGAGGACAGGCCATGAGCAGTTCTTC. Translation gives CSPPHPAARTGHEQFF.

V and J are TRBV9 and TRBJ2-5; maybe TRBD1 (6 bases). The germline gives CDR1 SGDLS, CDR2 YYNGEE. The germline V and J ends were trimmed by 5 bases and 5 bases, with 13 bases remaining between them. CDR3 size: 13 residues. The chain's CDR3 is CASRPTGLETQYF. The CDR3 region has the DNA TGTGCCAGCAGACCTACAGGGCTTGAGACCCAGTACTTC.

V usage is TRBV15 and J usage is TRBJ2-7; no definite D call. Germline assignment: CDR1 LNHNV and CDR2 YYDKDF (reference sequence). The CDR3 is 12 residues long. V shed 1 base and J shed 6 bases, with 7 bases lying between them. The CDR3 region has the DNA TGTGCCACCAGCAGAGCAGAGAGCGAGCAGTACTTC. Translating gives CATSRAESEQYF.

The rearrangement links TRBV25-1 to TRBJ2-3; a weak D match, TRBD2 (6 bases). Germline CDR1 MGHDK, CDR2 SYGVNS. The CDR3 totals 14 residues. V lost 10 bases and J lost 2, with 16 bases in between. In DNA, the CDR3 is TGTGCCAACCCTGTGGAGGGAGTCACAGATACGCAGTATTTT. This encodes CANPVEGVTDTQYF.

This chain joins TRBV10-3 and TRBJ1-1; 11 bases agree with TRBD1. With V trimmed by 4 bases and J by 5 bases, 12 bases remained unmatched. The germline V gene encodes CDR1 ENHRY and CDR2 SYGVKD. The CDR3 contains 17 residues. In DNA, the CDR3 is TGTGCCATCAGTGGCCAAGGGACAGGGGGAAGAGGGACTGAAGCTTTCTTT. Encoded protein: CAISGQGTGGRGTEAFF.

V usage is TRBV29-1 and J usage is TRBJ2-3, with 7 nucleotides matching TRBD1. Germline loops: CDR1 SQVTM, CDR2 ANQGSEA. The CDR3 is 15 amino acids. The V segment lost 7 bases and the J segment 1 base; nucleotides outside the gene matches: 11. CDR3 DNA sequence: TGCAGCGCCAAGCCGACAGGGCTAGGCACAGATACGCAGTATTTT. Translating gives CSAKPTGLGTDTQYF.

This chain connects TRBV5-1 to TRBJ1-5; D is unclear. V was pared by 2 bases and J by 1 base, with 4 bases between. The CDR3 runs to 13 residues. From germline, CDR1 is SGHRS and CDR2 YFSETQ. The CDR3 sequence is CASSFTSNQPQHF. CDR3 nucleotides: TGCGCCAGCAGCTTCACCAGCAATCAGCCCCAGCATTTT.

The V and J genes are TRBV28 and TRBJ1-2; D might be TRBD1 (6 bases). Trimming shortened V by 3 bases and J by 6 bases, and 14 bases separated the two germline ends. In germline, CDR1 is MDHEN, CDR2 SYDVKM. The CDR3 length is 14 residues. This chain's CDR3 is CASSFLGATNGYTF. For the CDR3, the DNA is TGTGCCAGCAGTTTTCTGGGGGCCACTAATGGCTACACCTTC.

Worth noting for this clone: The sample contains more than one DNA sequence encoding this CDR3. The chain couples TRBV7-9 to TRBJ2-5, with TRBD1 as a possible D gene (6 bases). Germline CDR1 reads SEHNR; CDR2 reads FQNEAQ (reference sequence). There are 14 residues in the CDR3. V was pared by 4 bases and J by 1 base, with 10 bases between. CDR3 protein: CASSSMTGQETQYF. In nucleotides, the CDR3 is TGTGCCAGCAGCTCAATGACAGGCCAAGAGACCCAGTACTTC.

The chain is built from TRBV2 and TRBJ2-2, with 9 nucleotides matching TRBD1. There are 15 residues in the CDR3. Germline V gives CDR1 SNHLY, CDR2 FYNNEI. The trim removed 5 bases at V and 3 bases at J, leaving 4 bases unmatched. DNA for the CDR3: TGTGCCAGCAGTCTTTGGACAGGGGACACCGGGGAGCTGTTTTTT. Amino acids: CASSLWTGDTGELFF.

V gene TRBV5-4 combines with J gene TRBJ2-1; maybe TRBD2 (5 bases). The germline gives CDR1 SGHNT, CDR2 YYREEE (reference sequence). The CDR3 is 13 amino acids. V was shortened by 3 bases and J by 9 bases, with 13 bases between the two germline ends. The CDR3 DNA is TGTGCCAGCAGCTCGGGATTAGTGGGTGAGCAGTTCTTC. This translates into CASSSGLVGEQFF.

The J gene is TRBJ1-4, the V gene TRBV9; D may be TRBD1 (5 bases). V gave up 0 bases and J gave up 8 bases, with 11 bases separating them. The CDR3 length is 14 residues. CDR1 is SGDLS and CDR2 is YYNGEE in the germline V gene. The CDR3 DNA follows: TGTGCCAGCAGCGTAGGGGCAGGGCGGGAAAAACTGTTTTTT. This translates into CASSVGAGREKLFF.